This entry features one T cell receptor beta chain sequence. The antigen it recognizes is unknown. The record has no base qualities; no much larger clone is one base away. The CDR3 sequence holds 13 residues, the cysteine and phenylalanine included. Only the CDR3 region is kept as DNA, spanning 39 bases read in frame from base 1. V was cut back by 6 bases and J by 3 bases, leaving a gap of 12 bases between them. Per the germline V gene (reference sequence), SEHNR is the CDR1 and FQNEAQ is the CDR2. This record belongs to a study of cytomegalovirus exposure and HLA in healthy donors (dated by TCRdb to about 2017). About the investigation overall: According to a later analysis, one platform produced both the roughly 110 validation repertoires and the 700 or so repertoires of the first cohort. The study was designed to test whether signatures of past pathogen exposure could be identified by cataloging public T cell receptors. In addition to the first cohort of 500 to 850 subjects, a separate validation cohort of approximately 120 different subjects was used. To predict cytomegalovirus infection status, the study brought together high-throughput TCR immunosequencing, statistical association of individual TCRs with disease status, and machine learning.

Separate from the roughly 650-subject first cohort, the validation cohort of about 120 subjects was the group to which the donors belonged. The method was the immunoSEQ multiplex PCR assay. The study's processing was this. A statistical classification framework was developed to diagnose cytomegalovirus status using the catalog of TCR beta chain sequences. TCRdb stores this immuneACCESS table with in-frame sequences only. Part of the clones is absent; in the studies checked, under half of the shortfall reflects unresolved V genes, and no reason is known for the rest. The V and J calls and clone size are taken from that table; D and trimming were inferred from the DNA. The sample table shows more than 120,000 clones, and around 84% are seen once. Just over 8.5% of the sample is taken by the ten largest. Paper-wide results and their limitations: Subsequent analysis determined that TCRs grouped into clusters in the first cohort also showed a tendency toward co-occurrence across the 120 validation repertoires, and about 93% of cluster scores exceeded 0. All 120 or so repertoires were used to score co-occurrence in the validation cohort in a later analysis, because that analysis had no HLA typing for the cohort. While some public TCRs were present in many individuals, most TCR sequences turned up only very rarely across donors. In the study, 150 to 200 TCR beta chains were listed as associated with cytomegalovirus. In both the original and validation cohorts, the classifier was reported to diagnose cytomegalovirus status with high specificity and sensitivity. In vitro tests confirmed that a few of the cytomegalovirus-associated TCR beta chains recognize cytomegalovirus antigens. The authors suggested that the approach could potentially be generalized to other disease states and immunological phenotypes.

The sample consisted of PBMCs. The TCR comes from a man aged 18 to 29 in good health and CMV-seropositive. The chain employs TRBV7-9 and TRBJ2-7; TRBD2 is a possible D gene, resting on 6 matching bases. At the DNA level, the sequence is TGTGCCAGCAGGGGGGACTTCGGCTACGAGCAGTACTTC. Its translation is CASRGDFGYEQYF.